This T cell receptor (beta chain) was profiled in a study of T-cell memory formation after mild COVID-19. Study-level points and caveats: Contracting CD8+ clones were enriched in EMRA, CD4+ mainly in CM and EM.

UMIs and sample barcodes were carried by the TCR alpha and TCR beta cDNA libraries that 5'RACE produced using constant-segment primers. Using its own MiXCR run on the 5' RACE reads, TCRdb lists one record per CDR3 protein. The sample yields around 430,000 distinct CDR3 sequences, around a sixth seen once. As regards this clonotype: Its antigen is not identified.

The CDR3 extends over 15 amino acids. The germline gives CDR1 MNHEY, CDR2 SVGAGI. Trimming left V 2 bases short and J 4 bases short, with 14 bases between. The receptor was isolated from a man aged 18-30 years who had mild COVID-19 (a few samples of this study predate the infection). Cell type and time point are not known. The chain carries TRBV6-5 and TRBJ1-2, with D perhaps TRBD1 (5 bases). The sequenced sample was PBMCs or a T cell subset sorted from them (not recorded which). The DNA for the CDR3 is TGTGCCAGCAGTTACGGGGACCCATGGAGCTATGGCTACACCTTC. It yields the protein CASSYGDPWSYGYTF.